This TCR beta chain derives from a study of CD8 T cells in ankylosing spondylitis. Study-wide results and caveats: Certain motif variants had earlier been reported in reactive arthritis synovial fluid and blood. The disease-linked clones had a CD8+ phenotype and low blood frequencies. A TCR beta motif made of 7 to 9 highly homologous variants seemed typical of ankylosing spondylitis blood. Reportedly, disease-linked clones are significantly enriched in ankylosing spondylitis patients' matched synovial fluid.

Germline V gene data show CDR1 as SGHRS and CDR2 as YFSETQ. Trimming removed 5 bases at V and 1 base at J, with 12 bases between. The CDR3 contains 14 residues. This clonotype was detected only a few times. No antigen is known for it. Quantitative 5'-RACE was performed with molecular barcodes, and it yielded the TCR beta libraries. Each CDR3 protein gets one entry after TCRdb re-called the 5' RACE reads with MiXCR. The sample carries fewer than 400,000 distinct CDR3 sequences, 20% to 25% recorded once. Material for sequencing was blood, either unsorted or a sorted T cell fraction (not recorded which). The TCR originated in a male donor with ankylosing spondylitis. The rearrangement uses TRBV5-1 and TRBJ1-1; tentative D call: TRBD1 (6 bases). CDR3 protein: CASRKDSRNTEAFF. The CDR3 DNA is TGCGCCAGCAGAAAGGACAGCCGGAACACTGAAGCTTTCTTT. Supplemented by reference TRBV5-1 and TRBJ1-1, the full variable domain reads KAGVTQTPRYLIKTRGQQVTLSCSPISGHRSVSWYQQTPGQGLQFLFEYFSETQRNKGNFPGRFSGRQFSNSRSEMNVSTLELGDSALYLCASRKDSRNTEAFFGQGTRLTVV.